This TCR beta chain is drawn from a study of T cells in Graves' hyperthyroidism and ophthalmopathy. At the level of the study: The authors collected peripheral blood at initial diagnosis, before any treatment.

This clonotype was recorded many times. Its matching antigen is unknown. Whole-study results and caveats: Model output signaled ophthalmopathy a median roughly 6.5 months ahead of onset.

Template material for amplifying TCR beta CDR3 regions consisted of RNA transcripts. HTBI primers were the set used in a first-round RT-PCR of the TCR CDR3. TCRdb used MiXCR to reprocess the multiplex PCR reads, holding one entry per CDR3 protein. The sample consists of roughly 420,000 distinct CDR3 sequences, 15% to 19% of them appearing once. Hyperthyroidism had been newly diagnosed in patients aged 18 to 65, and its duration was under 2 months. Clinical symptoms, serum thyroxine and TRAb, thyroid ultrasound and orbital computed tomography together formed the diagnostic basis. The receptor's source is a woman between 18 and 29 years old with Graves' hyperthyroidism. Sequenced sample: blood.

CDR3 in amino acids: CASSLSLLGLAGHEQFF. The CDR3 nucleotides are TGTGCCAGCAGCTTATCTCTCCTGGGACTAGCTGGGCATGAGCAGTTCTTC. The chain joins TRBV11-3 to TRBJ2-1; the match to TRBD2 covers 9 bases. Germline V gives CDR1 SGHNT, CDR2 YENEEA. The CDR3 spans 17 residues. V trimming: 2 bases; J trimming: 8 bases; junction bases outside the gene matches: 13.